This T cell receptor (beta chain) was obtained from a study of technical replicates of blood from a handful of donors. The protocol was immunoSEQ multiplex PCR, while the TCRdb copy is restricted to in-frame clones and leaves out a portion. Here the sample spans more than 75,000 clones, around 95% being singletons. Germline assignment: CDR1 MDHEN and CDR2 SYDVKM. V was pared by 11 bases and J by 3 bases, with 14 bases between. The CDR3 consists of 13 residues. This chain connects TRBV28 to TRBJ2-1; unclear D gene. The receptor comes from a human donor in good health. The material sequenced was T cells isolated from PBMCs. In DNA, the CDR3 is TGTGCCTCCTCCCTCCAGCGCTACAATGAGCAGTTCTTC. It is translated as CASSLQRYNEQFF.